These 29 T cell receptor beta chains were sequenced from one sample in a study of blood T cell repertoires in COVID-19. TCRdb's copy holds only in-frame clones and misses some; the assay was immunoSEQ multiplex PCR. The data show around 93,000 clones, over 70% seen once. Input material: peripheral blood. These receptor sequences come from a man aged 80 or over with acute or convalescent COVID-19.

This sequence joins TRBV7-2 and TRBJ1-1; 8 bases agree with TRBD1. Losses at the gene ends were 1 base for V and 0 bases for J; bases not matched to a gene: 4. This CDR3 has 16 amino acids. Per the germline V gene, CDR1 is SGHTA and CDR2 is FQGNSA. The CDR3 sequence is CASSLVGTGMNTEAFF. The DNA of the CDR3 is TGTGCCAGCAGCTTAGTCGGGACAGGCATGAACACTGAAGCTTTCTTT.

The CDR3 DNA is TGTGCCACAAGGGACAAACGACATTCACCCCTCCACTTT. Amino acids: CATRDKRHSPLHF. This chain links TRBV27 with TRBJ1-6; a weak D match, TRBD1 (6 bases). Germline lookup yields CDR1 MNHEY and CDR2 SMNVEV (reference sequence). The ends were cut back, 10 bases at V and 8 bases at J, with 15 bases in the middle. The CDR3 runs to 13 residues.

This sequence joins TRBV20-1 and TRBJ2-7, with D possibly TRBD2 on 6 matching bases. The germline V gene has CDR1 DFQATT and CDR2 SNEGSKA (reference sequence). CDR3 length: 14 residues. V lost 3 bases to trimming and J lost 7 bases, with 19 bases between them. The CDR3 is CSASRSSGVVEQYF. As DNA, the CDR3 is TGCAGTGCTAGTCGTAGTAGCGGAGTTGTGGAGCAGTACTTC.

The chain combines TRBV7-9 with TRBJ2-7; weak D call: TRBD1 (5 bases). This CDR3 has 13 amino acids. The germline V gene encodes CDR1 SEHNR and CDR2 FQNEAQ (reference sequence). Trimming left V 1 base short and J 6 bases short, with 10 bases between. CDR3 bases: TGTGCCAGCAGCTTAGGAGCAGGGATCGAGCAGTACTTC. Residues: CASSLGAGIEQYF.

V and J are TRBV7-3 and TRBJ2-1, with 10 bases matching TRBD2. V was pared by 0 bases and J by 3 bases, with 5 bases of the junction left unmatched. The germline gives CDR1 SGHTA, CDR2 FQGTGA. CDR3 size: 17 residues. For the CDR3, the DNA is TGTGCCAGCAGCTTAACCCCTAGCGGGAGTAACTACAATGAGCAGTTCTTC. It is translated as CASSLTPSGSNYNEQFF.

The CDR3 sequence: CAISQVFGPVQPQHF. In DNA, the CDR3 is TGTGCCATCAGCCAAGTGTTTGGCCCCGTTCAGCCCCAGCATTTT. J is TRBJ1-5 and V is TRBV10-3; no definite D call. V was pared by 6 bases and J by 6 bases, with 18 bases between. Germline V gene data show CDR1 as ENHRY and CDR2 as SYGVKD. This CDR3 is 15 amino acids long.

This clone was seen just once. The J gene is TRBJ1-5, the V gene TRBV19; D unresolved. The V and J ends lost 4 bases and 0 bases respectively, with 13 bases between them. Germline CDR1 and CDR2: LNHDA and SQIVND (reference sequence). This CDR3 is 16 amino acids long. CDR3 in DNA: TGTGCCAGTAGTACCCAGTACGGGTATAGCAATCAGCCCCAGCATTTT. This translates into CASSTQYGYSNQPQHF. Filled out from reference TRBV19 and TRBJ1-5, the complete variable domain reads DGGITQSPKYLFRKEGQNVTLSCEQNLNHDAMYWYRQDPGQGLRLIYYSQIVNDFQKGDIAEGYSVSREKKESFPLTVTSAQKNPTAFYLCASSTQYGYSNQPQHFGDGTRLSIL.

This clone was observed a handful of times. The chain couples TRBV2 to TRBJ2-2, with 11 bases matching TRBD1. V shed 8 bases and J 2 bases; nucleotides not matched to a gene: 4. Germline V lookup: CDR1 SNHLY, CDR2 FYNNEI. CDR3 length: 15 amino acids. Here the CDR3 reads CASGGTGGNTGELFF. In nucleotides, the CDR3 is TGTGCCAGCGGAGGGACAGGGGGAAACACCGGGGAGCTGTTTTTT.

The V and J genes are TRBV18 and TRBJ1-2; D is uncertain. V was shortened by 2 bases and J by 1 base, with 8 bases between the two germline ends. CDR1 is KGHSH and CDR2 is LQKENI in the germline V gene. This CDR3 spans 14 amino acids. The CDR3 spells CASSPGRGNYGYTF. Written as DNA, the CDR3 is TGTGCCAGCTCACCAGGGCGGGGTAACTATGGCTACACCTTC.

This sequence joins TRBV2 and TRBJ2-5; no definite D call. Trimming removed 4 bases from V and 2 bases from J, with 11 bases in between. Germline V gene data show CDR1 as SNHLY and CDR2 as FYNNEI. The CDR3 contains 14 residues. CDR3 nucleotides: TGTGCCAGCAGTGTTGACTTGACTCAAGAGACCCAGTACTTC. This gives the protein CASSVDLTQETQYF.

As concerns this clone: This sample also contains other DNA sequences that code for the same CDR3. The chain is built from TRBV10-3 and TRBJ1-4; unclear D gene. Trimming removed 0 bases from V and 1 base from J, with 12 bases in between. This CDR3 spans 17 amino acids. Germline-derived CDR1 and CDR2 are ENHRY and SYGVKD. CDR3 DNA: TGTGCCATCAGTGAGTCGTTGGCAGGAAAAACTAATGAAAAACTGTTTTTT. As protein: CAISESLAGKTNEKLFF.

The V call is TRBV29-1, the J call TRBJ1-2; possibly TRBD1 for D (5 bases). The V end was cut by 5 bases, the J end by 10 bases, with 17 bases between. This CDR3 is built from 12 residues. CDR1 and CDR2 (germline): SQVTM, ANQGSEA. The CDR3 protein is CSVSVEWGDYTF. DNA of the CDR3: TGCAGCGTTAGCGTAGAGTGGGGGGACTACACCTTC.

As for this clone: Other DNA variants within this sample encode the same CDR3. The chain is built from TRBV5-1 and TRBJ1-6, with D uncertain. The germline gives CDR1 SGHRS, CDR2 YFSETQ. Between the trimmed V and J ends, which lost 0 bases and 4 bases, there was a span of 8 bases. This CDR3 contains 15 residues. The CDR3 coding sequence is TGCGCCAGCAGCTTGGTTACAGCATATAATTCACCCCTCCACTTT. This sequence encodes CASSLVTAYNSPLHF.

The chain combines TRBV5-6 with TRBJ1-4; 9 positions agree with TRBD1. CDR3 length: 14 residues. Germline CDR1 reads SGHDT; CDR2 reads YYEEEE. J gave up 10 bases and V 4 bases, and 8 bases lay outside the gene matches. CDR3 protein: CASSPGQGLAKLFF. As DNA, the CDR3 is TGTGCCAGCAGCCCTGGACAGGGGTTGGCAAAACTGTTTTTT. Full variable domain (rest looked up from reference TRBV5-6 and TRBJ1-4): DAGVTQSPTHLIKTRGQQVTLRCSPKSGHDTVSWYQQALGQGPQFIFQYYEEEERQRGNFPDRFSGHQFPNYSSELNVNALLLGDSALYLCASSPGQGLAKLFFGSGTQLSVL.

This clone was picked up a small number of times. The chain carries TRBV6-1 and TRBJ1-1; TRBD1 might be the D (5 bases). The CDR3 has 15 residues. Trimming took off 0 bases at V and 3 bases at J, with 11 bases between the two ends. The germline gives CDR1 MNHNS, CDR2 SASEGT. CDR3 in DNA: TGTGCCAGCAGTGAAGCCCCAGGGAGGGACACTGAAGCTTTCTTT. Translated, it gives CASSEAPGRDTEAFF.

The V gene is TRBV6-7, the J gene TRBJ1-5; D gene uncertain. TRBV6-7 is assigned to the ORF class and has an uncertain function. The CDR3 covers 13 residues. Trimming removed 6 bases at V and 7 bases at J, with 13 bases between. CDR3: CASSFSERQPQHF. The CDR3 nucleotides are TGTGCCAGCAGCTTCTCCGAGAGACAGCCCCAGCATTTT.

The chain has TRBV5-6 and TRBJ2-7; 9 bases line up with TRBD1. The length of the CDR3 is 14 residues. V lost 1 base to trimming and J lost 4 bases; unmatched junction nucleotides: 3. Germline V gene data show CDR1 as SGHDT and CDR2 as YYEEEE. In nucleotides, the CDR3 is TGTGCCAGCAGCTTGTATGGACAGGGGTACGAGCAGTACTTC. Encoded protein: CASSLYGQGYEQYF.

This chain connects TRBV18 to TRBJ1-2; no clear D gene. CDR1 is KGHSH and CDR2 is LQKENI in the germline V gene. There are 11 residues in the CDR3. Trimming took 6 bases from V and 3 from J, leaving 5 bases between them. CDR3 sequence reads: CASSSDYGYTF. The CDR3 DNA reads TGTGCCAGCTCGTCAGACTATGGCTACACCTTC.

The chain combines TRBV28 with TRBJ1-4, with a tentative D call TRBD1 (5 bases). The CDR3 runs to 16 residues. V was cut by 8 bases and J by 0 bases, with 16 bases left in between. The germline CDR1 and CDR2 sequences are MDHEN and SYDVKM. CDR3 sequence reads: CASSDGRVSTNEKLFF. DNA for the CDR3: TGTGCCAGCTCTGATGGCAGGGTGTCAACTAATGAAAAACTGTTTTTT.

This chain uses TRBV4-3 with TRBJ2-7; the D gene is possibly TRBD1 (6 bases). The CDR3 loop spans 15 amino acids. Germline V gene data show CDR1 as LGHNA and CDR2 as YSLEER. The ends were cut back, 0 bases at V and 2 bases at J, with 11 bases in the middle. For the CDR3, the DNA is TGCGCCAGCAGCCAAGAGGGGGCAGCTGCCTACGAGCAGTACTTC. Protein sequence: CASSQEGAAAYEQYF.

This chain links TRBV9 with TRBJ2-3, with TRBD1 as a possible D gene (7 bases). Germline assignment: CDR1 SGDLS and CDR2 YYNGEE. The CDR3 loop spans 16 amino acids. The germline V and J ends were trimmed by 0 bases and 1 base, with 12 bases remaining between them. The DNA for the CDR3 is TGTGCCAGCAGCGTAGAAGGCAGGGGGGGCACAGATACGCAGTATTTT. It yields the protein CASSVEGRGGTDTQYF.

The V gene is TRBV28, the J gene TRBJ2-3; tentatively, D is TRBD1 (6 bases). V was cut by 5 bases and J by 2 bases, with 11 bases left in between. The CDR3 spans 14 residues. Per the germline V gene, CDR1 is MDHEN and CDR2 is SYDVKM. In DNA, the CDR3 is TGTGCCAGCAGTACTACAGGGCACACAGATACGCAGTATTTT. Its protein is CASSTTGHTDTQYF.

This chain connects TRBV7-2 to TRBJ2-5, with 8 bases identical to TRBD2. Trimming cost V 1 base and J 7 bases; bases outside gene matches: 2. The CDR3 sequence is 13 residues long. Per the germline V gene, CDR1 is SGHTA and CDR2 is FQGNSA. The chain's CDR3 is CASSLVLAGTQYF. CDR3 DNA sequence: TGTGCCAGCAGCTTAGTGCTAGCGGGGACCCAGTACTTC.

The chain combines TRBV5-4 with TRBJ2-3; 12 bases match TRBD2. Germline loops: CDR1 SGHNT, CDR2 YYREEE (reference sequence). This CDR3 region has 19 residues. The V gene end was trimmed by 3 bases and the J gene end by 4 bases; junction bases not matched to a gene: 15. This CDR3 reads CASSSLAGGIYPGADTQYF. CDR3 nucleotides: TGTGCCAGCAGCTCACTAGCGGGGGGAATTTACCCCGGGGCAGATACGCAGTATTTT.

The V and J genes are TRBV9 and TRBJ2-3; 7 bases align to TRBD1. Trimming took 2 bases from V and 0 from J; bases not matched to a gene: 3. This CDR3 is 15 amino acids long. CDR1 and CDR2 (germline): SGDLS, YYNGEE. In nucleotides, the CDR3 is TGTGCCAGCAGCGTCGGACAGGCGAGCACAGATACGCAGTATTTT. This translates into CASSVGQASTDTQYF.

The chain recombines TRBV11-2 with TRBJ1-2; TRBD1 matches 10 bases. Per germline, CDR1 SGHAT and CDR2 FQNNGV. V shed 5 bases, J shed 3 bases, and the junction held 3 bases outside the gene matches. The length of the CDR3 is 14 residues. The CDR3 protein is CASSRQGADYGYTF. CDR3 nucleotides: TGTGCCAGCAGCCGACAGGGGGCTGACTATGGCTACACCTTC.

J is TRBJ1-5 and V is TRBV29-1; 11 bases agree with TRBD1. Germline V gene data show CDR1 as SQVTM and CDR2 as ANQGSEA. The CDR3 consists of 13 residues. V lost 4 bases, J lost 5 bases, and 1 base stayed unmatched. CDR3 in amino acids: CSVGGQGDQPQHF. The CDR3 DNA follows: TGCAGCGTTGGGGGACAGGGGGATCAGCCCCAGCATTTT.

The chain joins TRBV14 to TRBJ1-1, with D maybe TRBD1 (6 bases). The CDR3 has 15 residues. In germline, CDR1 is SGHDN, CDR2 FVKESK. The V gene lost 1 base and the J gene lost 2 bases, with 11 bases spanning the gap. This CDR3 reads CASSQGLGANTEAFF. The DNA for the CDR3 is TGTGCCAGCAGCCAAGGACTGGGGGCCAACACTGAAGCTTTCTTT.

The chain joins TRBV19 to TRBJ2-7; D unresolved. V gave up 5 bases and J gave up 1 base, with 15 bases separating them. Germline V gene lookup returns CDR1 LNHDA and CDR2 SQIVND (reference sequence). The CDR3 extends over 15 amino acids. The CDR3 loop is CASSSYSSFSYEQYF. CDR3 in DNA: TGTGCCAGTAGTTCCTACAGCTCGTTTTCCTACGAGCAGTACTTC. The full variable domain, in which reference TRBV19 and TRBJ2-7 provide the parts outside the CDR3, is DGGITQSPKYLFRKEGQNVTLSCEQNLNHDAMYWYRQDPGQGLRLIYYSQIVNDFQKGDIAEGYSVSREKKESFPLTVTSAQKNPTAFYLCASSSYSSFSYEQYFGPGTRLTVT.